This T cell receptor (beta chain) came from a study of shared clonotypes between healthy human individuals. The germline V and J ends were trimmed by 5 bases and 2 bases, with 12 bases remaining between them. This CDR3 has 14 residues. The germline CDR1 and CDR2 sequences are SGHVS and FQNEAQ. Positive CCR7 selection of CD45RO-negative cells yielded the naive CD8 cells, and terminally differentiated effector memory CD45RA+ cells were excluded. The donor population consisted of healthy HIV-negative adults with no recent acute infections or vaccinations. This clone was recorded once. Sequenced by immunoSEQ multiplex PCR; TCRdb stores in-frame clones only, minus some. The data hold about 1,800,000 clones, with approximately 95% observed a single time.

Source material: naive CD8+ T cells sorted from blood. The receptor's source is a man aged 18 to 35 in good health. The V and J genes are TRBV7-8 and TRBJ2-5; D remains unclear. CDR3 amino acids: CASSAYEVQETQYF. The CDR3 DNA follows: TGTGCCAGCAGCGCGTACGAGGTACAAGAGACCCAGTACTTC.